This T cell receptor beta chain derives from a study of blood T cell repertoires in COVID-19. The germline CDR1 and CDR2 sequences are MNHEY and SVGEGT. CDR3 length equals 15 residues. V was pared by 5 bases and J by 2 bases, with 14 bases between. The protocol was immunoSEQ multiplex PCR, while the TCRdb copy is restricted to in-frame clones and leaves out a portion. The sample consists of about 97,000 clones, 70% to 90% of them appearing once. The sample consisted of peripheral blood. The V gene is TRBV6-2 or TRBV6-3, the J gene TRBJ2-3; TRBD2 might be the D (5 bases). The origin of this receptor is a human donor in a cohort sampled during active COVID-19. CDR3 loop: CASSDGLLNTDTQYF. The CDR3, as DNA: TGTGCCAGCAGTGATGGACTTTTAAACACAGATACGCAGTATTTT.